Listed below are T cell receptor beta chains from one sample, sequenced in a study of control samples from healthy donors and cancer patients. The table came from immunoSEQ multiplex PCR; TCRdb's copy has only in-frame clones and leaves some out. In the table there are 94,000 or so clones, approximately 84% of which are singletons. Sequenced: PBMCs. Every receptor here comes from a man between 65 and 79 years old with lung cancer. Each CDR3 is given with its conserved first and last residue. D genes are given only for firm matches. Some rows mark clone size as missing; the rest say once, few, many or name a class of expanded clone.

D,size,V,J,DNA,CDR3
.,.,TRBV30,TRBJ1-1,TGTGCCTGGAGTAGGGACTCGAACACTGAAGCTTTCTTT,CAWSRDSNTEAFF
TRBD1,.,TRBV12-5,TRBJ1-4,TGTGCTAGTGGTAAATCGACAGGGTCCCCCACTAATGAAAAACTGTTTTTT,CASGKSTGSPTNEKLFF
.,.,TRBV11-3,TRBJ2-7,TGTGCCAGCAGCTTTTCAGGGCACGAGCAGTACTTC,CASSFSGHEQYF
.,.,TRBV10-1,TRBJ2-1,TGCGCCAGCAACTCAGGGGAAAATGAGCAGTTCTTC,CASNSGENEQFF
.,.,TRBV5-1,TRBJ2-7,TGCGCCAGCAGCTTGGGGGCAGGCGGCACCAACGAGCAGTACTTC,CASSLGAGGTNEQYF
TRBD1,.,TRBV18,TRBJ1-2,TGTGCCAGCTCACCACGGGACAGAGGGGATGGCTACACCTTC,CASSPRDRGDGYTF
.,.,TRBV6-6,TRBJ2-3,TGTGCCAGCATGCGTTGGGGCGATACGCAGTATTTT,CASMRWGDTQYF
TRBD1,few,TRBV3-1/TRBV3-2,TRBJ2-5,TGTGCCAGCAGCCGCTCAAGACAGGGTAGGGAGACCCAGTACTTC,CASSRSRQGRETQYF
TRBD1,.,TRBV19,TRBJ1-5,TGTGCCAGTAGCCCTCGCTCCCAGGGGGCTGGCAATCAGCCCCAGCATTTT,CASSPRSQGAGNQPQHF
.,.,TRBV9,TRBJ2-2,TGTGCCAGCAGCGGGGGAGCGTTGAACACCGGGGAGCTGTTTTTT,CASSGGALNTGELFF
.,once,TRBV20-1,TRBJ1-4,TGCAGTGCTAGTCTGGGGGCGGGAGGCCCGGAAAAACTGTTTTTT,CSASLGAGGPEKLFF
.,.,TRBV6-6,TRBJ2-7,TGTGCCAGCAGTTCCTCTTCTTACGAGCAGTACTTC,CASSSSSYEQYF
.,.,TRBV19,TRBJ2-3,TGTGCCAGTAGTACAGGGGCGGGCACAGATACGCAGTATTTT,CASSTGAGTDTQYF
TRBD2,.,TRBV5-1,TRBJ2-1,TGCGCCAGCAGCTCGGGGCTCGCGGGGGCCTACAATGAGCAGTTCTTC,CASSSGLAGAYNEQFF
.,.,TRBV6-5,TRBJ2-6,TGTGCCAGCAGTTACTCAACGAACTCTGGGGCCAACGTCCTGACTTTC,CASSYSTNSGANVLTF
.,once,TRBV6-5,TRBJ2-7,TGTGCCAGCAGGTTAGCCGGGTACGAGCAGTACTTC,CASRLAGYEQYF
.,.,TRBV28,TRBJ1-4,TGTGCCAGCAGCCTCCCGACCGGGGGAGGTGAAAAACTGTTTTTT,CASSLPTGGGEKLFF
.,.,TRBV7-9,TRBJ2-7,TGTGCCAGCAGCGCGAGACGGACAGCTTCCTACGAGCAGTACTTC,CASSARRTASYEQYF
.,.,TRBV15,TRBJ2-5,TGTGCCACCAGCAGAGATCCGCGAGAGACCCAGTACTTC,CATSRDPRETQYF
TRBD1,.,TRBV15,TRBJ1-5,TGTGCCACCAGCAGAGATGACAGGGCCAATCAGCCCCAGCATTTT,CATSRDDRANQPQHF
.,.,TRBV6-5,TRBJ1-2,TGTGCCAGCAGTTACTCGACTGGGGCTCTTAACTATGGCTACACCTTC,CASSYSTGALNYGYTF
.,.,TRBV7-9,TRBJ2-7,TGTGCCAGCAGCTTGGGCGCAGGGAGGACTATGGGCGAGCAGTACTTC,CASSLGAGRTMGEQYF
.,.,TRBV2,TRBJ1-2,TGTGCCAGCGGACATCCTAACTATGGCTACACCTTC,CASGHPNYGYTF
.,.,TRBV19,TRBJ2-6,TGTGCCAGTAGAGGGGGCTCTGGGGCCAACGTCCTGACTTTC,CASRGGSGANVLTF
TRBD1,.,TRBV30,TRBJ1-4,TGTGCCTGGACCGGGACAGGGAACGAAAAACTGTTTTTT,CAWTGTGNEKLFF
.,.,TRBV19,TRBJ1-4,TGTGCCAGTAAGGGGGGAACGACTAATGAAAAACTGTTTTTT,CASKGGTTNEKLFF
TRBD2,once,TRBV27,TRBJ2-5,TGTGCCAGCAGTCCAAGGACTAGCGGGGGGGGGACCCAGTACTTC,CASSPRTSGGGTQYF
.,few,TRBV13,TRBJ2-3,TGTGCCAGCAGCTCTCGGACGGTCCTAAGCACAGATACGCAGTATTTT,CASSSRTVLSTDTQYF
TRBD2,.,TRBV7-2,TRBJ2-1,TGTGCCAGCAGCTCTAGGACTAGCTCCTACAATGAGCAGTTCTTC,CASSSRTSSYNEQFF
.,.,TRBV14,TRBJ1-2,TGTGCCAGCAGCCCGCAGGTGACAGGACAAGGCTACACCTTC,CASSPQVTGQGYTF
.,once,TRBV30,TRBJ2-2,TGTGCCTGGAGTTCGGGAGTAACTGGGGAGCTGTTTTTT,CAWSSGVTGELFF